This T cell receptor beta chain was identified in a study of Ad26.COV2.S vaccination and SARS-CoV-2 variants. Overall study context: In the study, Ad26.COV2.S was injected intramuscularly once, or twice 56 days apart.

Sequenced by immunoSEQ multiplex PCR; TCRdb stores in-frame clones only, minus some. The data hold about 240,000 clones, with approximately 88% observed a single time. With regard to this clone: The antigen remains undetermined.

As for treatment: 15 to 20 received Ad26.COV2.S at low or high dose, single or two shots; a few received placebo; per-sample allocation not given. Day 63 after the first vaccine or placebo injection was the time point for sampling. In Boston, the donor was an adult between 18-55 years of age. Points from the study as a whole: Substantial post-vaccination breadth of spike-specific CD8+ and CD4+ T cell responses was reported. Placebo recipients showed lower spike-specific TCR breadth than vaccinees.

This CDR3 is 19 amino acids long. The germline gives CDR1 SGHVS, CDR2 FQNEAQ. V was clipped by 4 bases and J by 2 bases; unmatched bases: 16. This rearrangement joins TRBV7-8 to TRBJ2-7; TRBD1 aligns across 11 bases. The sequence derives from a person between 18 and 59 years old who received the Ad26.COV2.S COVID-19 vaccine or a placebo. Sequenced material: peripheral blood, taken in a trial of Ad26.COV2.S vaccine versus placebo. The CDR3 nucleotides are TGTGCCAGCAGCTGGCTTTTAGGACAGGGGGCTACTATTCCCTACGAGCAGTACTTC. It encodes CASSWLLGQGATIPYEQYF.